Listed below are T cell receptor beta chains from one sample, sequenced in a study of blood T cell repertoires in COVID-19. Libraries were prepared by immunoSEQ multiplex PCR; TCRdb keeps only in-frame clonotypes and omits some of them. Among approximately 100,000 clones listed, about three quarters were seen once. The specimen sequenced was peripheral blood. These receptors all come from a human donor in a cohort sampled during active or convalescent COVID-19. The CDR3 runs from the conserved cysteine through the conserved F or W. The order of the fields is J gene, V gene, clone size, CDR3 length, CDR3 protein. Some rows mark clone size as missing; the rest say once, few, many or name a class of expanded clone.

TRBJ1-2 TRBV5-4 . 14 CASSSGQGNYGYTF
TRBJ1-1 TRBV7-2 few 15 CASSYPWGEGTEAFF
TRBJ2-4 TRBV6-5 . 15 CASSTGRIAKNIQYF
TRBJ2-2 TRBV27 . 14 CASRVAGAGGELFF
TRBJ2-3 TRBV11-2 . 15 CASSLLAGGTDTQYF
TRBJ2-7 TRBV28 . 14 CASSPSGDSYEQYF
TRBJ2-7 TRBV3-1/TRBV3-2 . 17 CASSPPRSGRVTYEQYF
TRBJ2-1 TRBV25-1 . 17 CASSDWGGTGSYNEQFF
TRBJ2-3 TRBV7-2 . 14 CASSLQIRTDTQYF
TRBJ2-7 TRBV19 . 14 CATRRTGGSPEQYF
TRBJ1-2 TRBV28 . 14 CASSQGTDRYGYTF
TRBJ2-1 TRBV7-2 . 15 CASSSALQGFYEQFF
TRBJ1-4 TRBV29-1 . 13 CSVANHRGEKLFF
TRBJ2-2 TRBV3-1/TRBV3-2 . 18 CASSPTGVKGRNTGELFF
TRBJ1-5 TRBV7-3 . 15 CASSLDSYSNQPQHF
TRBJ2-1 TRBV3-1/TRBV3-2 . 14 CASSPFGGSDEQFF
TRBJ2-7 TRBV11-2 . 16 CASSLDPRRGNHEQYF
TRBJ1-1 TRBV27 . 16 CASSSLTGPMNTEAFF
TRBJ2-2 TRBV3-1/TRBV3-2 . 14 CASNWRGATGELFF
TRBJ2-3 TRBV7-2 once 15 CASSRTSVDADTQYF
TRBJ2-7 TRBV4-1 . 17 CASSQATNRDRGYEQYF
TRBJ2-2 TRBV9 . 14 CASSPGIEGGELFF